Below are 17 T cell receptor beta chains sequenced from a single sample in a study of cytomegalovirus exposure and HLA in healthy donors. The PCR employed 60 Vbeta primers together with 13 Jbeta primers. Only in-frame clones appear in the TCRdb table, and some are missing; sequencing was by immunoSEQ multiplex PCR. Reported are under 65,000 clones; the ten largest clones contain 3.6%. The sequenced material came from PBMCs. Every receptor here comes from a woman in her late teens or twenties in good health and CMV-seronegative.

The chain uses TRBV7-3 and TRBJ2-3; the match to TRBD2 covers 7 bases. Trimming took 2 bases from V and 4 from J; bases not matched to a gene: 6. Germline-derived CDR1 and CDR2 are SGHTA and FQGTGA. The CDR3 runs 15 residues. CDR3 in amino acids: CASSLQAGRADTQYF. The CDR3 region has the DNA TGTGCCAGCAGCTTACAAGCGGGGCGAGCAGATACGCAGTATTTT.

V usage is TRBV4-1 and J usage is TRBJ1-1; 9 bases match TRBD1. Germline trimming cut 1 base from V and 4 bases from J; bases unmatched to any gene: 4. CDR3 size: 15 residues. Germline V gives CDR1 MGHRA, CDR2 YSYEKL. The CDR3 DNA sequence: TGCGCCAGCAGCCAAGGGGACAGGGCGGGCACTGAAGCTTTCTTT. Its protein is CASSQGDRAGTEAFF.

The V gene is TRBV6-6, the J gene TRBJ2-7, with D tentatively TRBD1 (6 bases). The CDR3 has 12 residues. Trimming removed 3 bases at V and 7 bases at J, with 10 bases between. Germline values: CDR1 MNHNY, CDR2 SVGAGI (reference sequence). CDR3 in DNA: TGTGCCAGCAGTTATACAGGGTCGGAGCAGTACTTC. Its translation is CASSYTGSEQYF.

This sequence joins TRBV4-1 and TRBJ2-1, with 11 bases identical to TRBD2. The V segment lost 3 bases and the J segment 4 bases; nucleotides outside the gene matches: 8. The CDR3 loop spans 17 amino acids. Germline CDR1 and CDR2: MGHRA and YSYEKL. CDR3 bases: TGCGCCAGCAGCCATGGGGTCGTAGCGGGGGGGTACAATGAGCAGTTCTTC. The encoded protein is CASSHGVVAGGYNEQFF.

The gene calls are TRBV5-1 and TRBJ1-1; D not resolved. There are 13 residues in the CDR3. V dropped 2 bases and J dropped 5 bases, with 10 bases sitting between them. Germline V gene data show CDR1 as SGHRS and CDR2 as YFSETQ. The CDR3 loop is CASSLREDTEAFF. CDR3 DNA sequence: TGCGCCAGCAGCTTACGGGAGGATACTGAAGCTTTCTTT.

CDR3 amino acids: CAWGTGTLFF. As DNA, the CDR3 is TGTGCCTGGGGGACAGGGACACTGTTTTTT. J is TRBJ1-4 and V is TRBV30; 9 nucleotides line up with TRBD1. Germline V lookup: CDR1 GTSNPN, CDR2 SVGIG (reference sequence). The CDR3 totals 10 residues. With V trimmed by 5 bases and J by 13 bases, 2 bases remained unmatched.

The chain joins TRBV5-1 to TRBJ1-4; D might be TRBD1 (6 bases). This CDR3 region has 16 residues. The V end was cut by 4 bases, the J end by 0 bases, with 13 bases between. Germline V gene sequence: CDR1 SGHRS, CDR2 YFSETQ. In DNA, the CDR3 is TGCGCCAGCAGCCCCGGACAGTTAGCAACTAATGAAAAACTGTTTTTT. It codes for CASSPGQLATNEKLFF.

V usage is TRBV5-1 and J usage is TRBJ1-2, with D unresolved. Trimming took off 0 bases at V and 7 bases at J, with 7 bases between the two ends. CDR1 and CDR2 from the germline V gene are SGHRS and YFSETQ. The CDR3 sequence is 12 residues long. In DNA form, the CDR3 reads TGCGCCAGCAGCTTGGAGGAGGGTGGCTACACCTTC. This codes for CASSLEEGGYTF.

The gene calls are TRBV25-1 and TRBJ2-2, with 9 bases aligning to TRBD1. Looked up from germline, CDR1 is MGHDK and CDR2 is SYGVNS. The CDR3 is 15 amino acids. Losses at the gene ends were 2 bases for V and 5 bases for J; bases not matched to a gene: 3. CDR3 residues: CASSERQGGTGELFF. Written as DNA, the CDR3 is TGTGCCAGCAGTGAACGACAGGGGGGTACCGGGGAGCTGTTTTTT.

The chain combines TRBV11-3 with TRBJ2-3; 9 nucleotides match TRBD2. The germline gives CDR1 SGHNT, CDR2 YENEEA. V dropped 0 bases and J dropped 3; count of bases not matched to a gene: 4. The CDR3 is made up of 16 amino acids. CDR3 coding DNA: TGTGCCAGCAGCTTAGAACTAGCGGGTGGGACAGATACGCAGTATTTT. As protein: CASSLELAGGTDTQYF.

V gene TRBV9 combines with J gene TRBJ1-1, with D uncertain. Deletions cut 4 bases from V and 0 bases from J, with 19 bases between. The CDR3 is 17 amino acids. Germline V lookup: CDR1 SGDLS, CDR2 YYNGEE. CDR3: CASSRNPRDLVNTEAFF. The CDR3 region has the DNA TGTGCCAGCAGCCGCAACCCTCGAGACTTAGTGAACACTGAAGCTTTCTTT.

The chain couples TRBV5-1 to TRBJ2-2; TRBD2 aligns across 8 bases. This CDR3 is 17 amino acids long. The junction had 8 bases not matched to a gene; V was cut back by 0 bases and J by 4 bases. The germline CDR1 and CDR2 sequences are SGHRS and YFSETQ. CDR3 region: CASSLVMGLGATGELFF. DNA of the CDR3: TGCGCCAGCAGCTTGGTTATGGGACTAGGTGCCACCGGGGAGCTGTTTTTT.

V usage is TRBV7-9 and J usage is TRBJ2-5; TRBD2 is a possible D gene (5 bases). V shed 0 bases and J shed 6 bases, with 8 bases lying between them. The CDR3 runs to 13 residues. CDR1 is SEHNR, CDR2 FQNEAQ, per germline (reference sequence). The CDR3 spells CASSLAPGKTQYF. CDR3 coding DNA: TGTGCCAGCAGCTTAGCTCCGGGAAAGACCCAGTACTTC.

The rearrangement uses TRBV19 and TRBJ2-5, with 12 bases that match TRBD1. Germline assignment: CDR1 LNHDA and CDR2 SQIVND (reference sequence). The V segment lost 5 bases and the J segment 5 bases; nucleotides outside the gene matches: 6. The CDR3 length is 15 residues. The chain's CDR3 is CASSPGTGGGETQYF. The CDR3 DNA sequence: TGTGCCAGTAGTCCGGGGACAGGGGGCGGGGAGACCCAGTACTTC.

The V and J genes are TRBV30 and TRBJ2-5, with 8 positions matching TRBD1. Matching the DNA end better, TRBJ2-7 makes the J call doubtful. This CDR3 contains 14 residues. Looked up from germline, CDR1 is GTSNPN and CDR2 is SVGIG (reference sequence). CDR3 region: CAWRTGATSYEQYF. The CDR3 DNA is TGTGCCTGGAGGACAGGGGCAACCTCCTACGAGCAGTACTTC.

The chain couples TRBV10-2 to TRBJ1-5; D is unresolved. Germline values: CDR1 WSHSY, CDR2 SAAADI. V dropped 5 bases and J dropped 1 base, with 12 bases sitting between them. This CDR3 comprises 15 residues. The CDR3 region has the DNA TGCGCCAGCAGTCCTGCAGGAGGCAGCAATCAGCCCCAGCATTTT. Its protein product is CASSPAGGSNQPQHF.

V is TRBV4-1 and J is TRBJ2-1; 11 bases fit TRBD1. The junction had 1 base not matched to a gene; V was cut back by 4 bases and J by 5 bases. The germline CDR1 and CDR2 sequences are MGHRA and YSYEKL. The CDR3 has 14 residues. CDR3 coding DNA: TGCGCCAGCAGCCCGGGACAGGGGGACAATGAGCAGTTCTTC. It translates to CASSPGQGDNEQFF.